These 30 T cell receptor beta chains originate from one sample sequenced in a study of cytomegalovirus exposure and HLA in healthy donors. Both 60 Vbeta primers and 13 Jbeta primers went into the PCR. Method: immunoSEQ multiplex PCR; TCRdb's copy keeps in-frame clones and lacks some. This table has roughly 100,000 clones, around three quarters appearing once. Specimen: PBMCs. The source of these receptors is a male donor in good health and CMV-seropositive.

The genes are TRBV2 and TRBJ1-5; 10 bases are a match to TRBD1. V dropped 4 bases and J dropped 5; count of bases not matched to a gene: 5. There are 15 residues in the CDR3. Looked up from germline, CDR1 is SNHLY and CDR2 is FYNNEI. The CDR3 region is CASSVGTGAHQPQHF. The CDR3 DNA is TGTGCCAGCAGTGTGGGGACAGGGGCCCATCAGCCCCAGCATTTT. The entire variable domain, with the rest obtained from reference TRBV2 and TRBJ1-5, is as follows: EPEVTQTPSHQVTQMGQEVILRCVPISNHLYFYWYRQILGQKVEFLVSFYNNEISEKSEIFDDQFSVERPDGSNFTLKIRSTKLEDSAMYFCASSVGTGAHQPQHFGDGTRLSIL.

The V and J genes are TRBV7-9 and TRBJ1-1, with D tentatively TRBD1 (5 bases). This CDR3 comprises 15 residues. V was shortened by 5 bases and J by 3 bases, with 16 bases between the two germline ends. CDR1 and CDR2 from the germline V gene are SEHNR and FQNEAQ (reference sequence). As DNA, the CDR3 is TGTGCCAGCAGCCGCTTAAGGGGATTCGACACTGAAGCTTTCTTT. Its translation is CASSRLRGFDTEAFF.

This sequence joins TRBV6-1 and TRBJ1-2; no clear D. Per germline, CDR1 MNHNS and CDR2 SASEGT. V shed 0 bases and J shed 4 bases, with 9 bases lying between them. The CDR3 has 14 amino acids. This chain's CDR3 is CASSEAPGFYGYTF. Written as DNA, the CDR3 is TGTGCCAGCAGTGAAGCGCCCGGGTTCTATGGCTACACCTTC.

The chain employs TRBV29-1 and TRBJ1-2; 11 bases align to TRBD1. This CDR3 is built from 16 residues. Germline lookup yields CDR1 SQVTM and CDR2 ANQGSEA. Trimming cost V 5 bases and J 2 bases; bases outside gene matches: 10. CDR3 region: CSVHGQGAFINYGYTF. DNA for the CDR3: TGCAGCGTTCATGGACAGGGGGCTTTTATCAACTATGGCTACACCTTC.

The V gene is TRBV5-4, the J gene TRBJ1-1; 7 nucleotides match TRBD1. The V segment lost 1 base and the J segment 3 bases; nucleotides outside the gene matches: 6. The CDR3 runs 15 residues. Germline V CDR1 and CDR2: SGHNT, YYREEE (reference sequence). Here the CDR3 DNA reads TGTGCCAGCAGCTTGAGACAGGGAGTGGACACTGAAGCTTTCTTT. Translated: CASSLRQGVDTEAFF. The full variable domain, in which reference TRBV5-4 and TRBJ1-1 provide the parts outside the CDR3, is ETGVTQSPTHLIKTRGQQVTLRCSSQSGHNTVSWYQQALGQGPQFIFQYYREEENGRGNFPPRFSGLQFPNYSSELNVNALELDDSALYLCASSLRQGVDTEAFFGQGTRLTVV.

This clone has more than one count but fewer than ten. The rearrangement uses TRBV7-9 and TRBJ1-4; 10 bases align to TRBD1. This CDR3 comprises 15 residues. Per germline, CDR1 SEHNR and CDR2 FQNEAQ (reference sequence). With 5 bases clipped from V and 4 bases from J, the junction kept 4 bases outside the gene matches. The CDR3 DNA reads TGTGCCAGCAGCCCCCGGGACAGGGGTAATGAAAAACTGTTTTTT. This encodes CASSPRDRGNEKLFF.

The chain has TRBV13 and TRBJ1-1; D ambiguous. The germline gives CDR1 PRHDT, CDR2 FYEKMQ (reference sequence). This CDR3 spans 14 amino acids. V lost 0 bases to trimming and J lost 2 bases, with 7 bases between them. The CDR3 sequence: CASSLGPSNTEAFF. CDR3 coding DNA: TGTGCCAGCAGCTTAGGCCCCTCTAACACTGAAGCTTTCTTT.

This clone was detected once. The chain has TRBV5-4 and TRBJ1-5; D may be TRBD1 (5 bases). Trimming took 2 bases from V and 3 from J, leaving 9 bases between them. There are 14 residues in the CDR3. CDR1 is SGHNT, CDR2 YYREEE, per germline (reference sequence). CDR3 nucleotides: TGTGCCAGCAGCTTTTCAGGGAACAATCAGCCCCAGCATTTT. This sequence encodes CASSFSGNNQPQHF.

The chain uses TRBV27 and TRBJ1-6, with 7 bases identical to TRBD1. Looked up from germline, CDR1 is MNHEY and CDR2 is SMNVEV (reference sequence). V shed 2 bases and J 8 bases; nucleotides not matched to a gene: 12. CDR3 length: 17 amino acids. The CDR3: CASSLIPSTGTHSPLHF. In DNA, the CDR3 is TGTGCCAGCAGTTTAATCCCTTCGACAGGGACCCATTCACCCCTCCACTTT.

V usage is TRBV30 and J usage is TRBJ2-3; the D gene is possibly TRBD2 (5 bases). The length of the CDR3 is 16 residues. V was trimmed by 4 bases and J by 0 bases, leaving 17 bases between them. The germline gives CDR1 GTSNPN, CDR2 SVGIG (reference sequence). For the CDR3, the DNA is TGTGCCTGGACCTCCCCGACTATCCCTAGCACAGATACGCAGTATTTT. This sequence encodes CAWTSPTIPSTDTQYF.

V and J are TRBV18 and TRBJ1-1; D might be TRBD1 (6 bases). V lost 3 bases, J lost 5 bases, and 16 bases lay in between. The CDR3 contains 15 residues. CDR1 is KGHSH, CDR2 LQKENI, per germline. The CDR3 sequence: CASSPENFRGTEAFF. The CDR3, as DNA: TGTGCCAGCTCACCTGAGAATTTTAGGGGGACTGAAGCTTTCTTT.

The J gene is TRBJ2-5, the V gene TRBV6-5; tentative D call: TRBD2 (6 bases). The length of the CDR3 is 15 residues. Germline CDR1 MNHEY, CDR2 SVGAGI. The V end lost 2 bases, the J end lost 2 bases, and 12 bases lay between the germline ends. CDR3 protein: CASSYGLGRQETQYF. CDR3 coding DNA: TGTGCCAGCAGTTACGGCCTTGGGAGGCAAGAGACCCAGTACTTC.

V gene TRBV10-1 combines with J gene TRBJ1-1; tentative D call: TRBD1 (5 bases). The V gene's germline CDR1 is WNHNN and CDR2 SYGVQD (reference sequence). The CDR3 has 13 residues. V was clipped by 4 bases and J by 5 bases, with 11 bases between them. The CDR3 region is CASSGLKGTEAFF. The CDR3 nucleotides are TGCGCCAGCAGTGGCCTCAAGGGGACTGAAGCTTTCTTT.

The chain combines TRBV29-1 with TRBJ2-1, with 7 bases fitting TRBD2. The CDR3 extends over 13 amino acids. J lost 10 bases, V lost 8 bases, and 14 bases had no gene match. The V gene's germline CDR1 is SQVTM and CDR2 ANQGSEA. In nucleotides, the CDR3 is TGCAGCTCTCATGGGAGGGTTGGGGGAGAGCAGTTCTTC. Its protein is CSSHGRVGGEQFF.

The chain combines TRBV4-1 with TRBJ2-5; D call uncertain. The CDR3 consists of 13 residues. Looked up from germline, CDR1 is MGHRA and CDR2 is YSYEKL. The germline V and J ends were trimmed by 4 bases and 1 base, with 7 bases remaining between them. This CDR3 is CASSPQPQETQYF. DNA of the CDR3: TGCGCCAGCAGCCCACAGCCCCAAGAGACCCAGTACTTC.

V is TRBV5-1 and J is TRBJ1-6, with 7 bases lining up with TRBD1. The CDR3 is 15 amino acids. Looked up from germline, CDR1 is SGHRS and CDR2 is YFSETQ. The ends lost 4 bases at V and 6 bases at J; junction bases unmatched: 7. CDR3 nucleotide sequence: TGCGCCAGCAGCATGGAGGGGGCGGGTAATTCACCCCTCCACTTT. Translation: CASSMEGAGNSPLHF.

The chain employs TRBV19 and TRBJ2-1, with 8 bases identical to TRBD2. V was clipped by 3 bases and J by 3 bases; unmatched bases: 4. This CDR3 region has 15 residues. Germline-derived CDR1 and CDR2 are LNHDA and SQIVND (reference sequence). The CDR3 nucleotides are TGTGCCAGTAGTATGGGAGCGGGGGTCTACAATGAGCAGTTCTTC. Protein sequence: CASSMGAGVYNEQFF.

The rearrangement joins TRBV4-1 to TRBJ1-5; D not certain. V lost 0 bases, J lost 2 bases, and 14 bases lay in between. CDR3 length: 17 residues. Germline assignment: CDR1 MGHRA and CDR2 YSYEKL. The CDR3: CASSQDERSVGNQPQHF. The CDR3 region has the DNA TGCGCCAGCAGCCAAGACGAGAGATCGGTAGGCAATCAGCCCCAGCATTTT.

About this clone itself: Other DNA sequences in the sample encode the same CDR3. The rearrangement joins TRBV4-3 to TRBJ1-1; 8 bases map to TRBD1. The V gene end was trimmed by 2 bases and the J gene end by 3 bases; junction bases not matched to a gene: 2. The CDR3 runs to 14 residues. In germline, CDR1 is LGHNA, CDR2 YSLEER. The CDR3 coding sequence is TGCGCCAGCAGCCAACTGACAGGGGACACTGAAGCTTTCTTT. Protein: CASSQLTGDTEAFF.

This chain uses TRBV4-1 with TRBJ2-3; tentatively, D is TRBD2 (5 bases). V shed 1 base and J shed 6 bases, with 17 bases lying between them. There are 16 residues in the CDR3. CDR1 and CDR2 (germline): MGHRA, YSYEKL. The CDR3 loop reads CASSQVSRAVRDTQYF. The CDR3 coding sequence is TGCGCCAGCAGCCAAGTGAGTAGAGCGGTCAGGGATACGCAGTATTTT.

The CDR3 loop reads CAWSPQGNTEAFF. The CDR3 DNA reads as TGTGCCTGGAGTCCTCAGGGTAACACTGAAGCTTTCTTT. V usage is TRBV30 and J usage is TRBJ1-1; tentatively, D is TRBD1 (5 bases). The length of the CDR3 is 13 residues. CDR1 is GTSNPN, CDR2 SVGIG, per germline (reference sequence). V was pared by 2 bases and J by 2 bases, with 9 bases between.

This chain uses TRBV5-1 with TRBJ1-2; 7 bases align to TRBD1. Germline V gives CDR1 SGHRS, CDR2 YFSETQ. This CDR3 contains 14 residues. V was pared by 2 bases and J by 7 bases, with 8 bases of the junction left unmatched. The CDR3 bases are TGCGCCAGCAGCTTAGACCCAGGGGGGAGTGGCTACACCTTC. It specifies CASSLDPGGSGYTF.

The V and J genes are TRBV30 and TRBJ1-1, with no clear D. This CDR3 is 14 amino acids long. Per the germline V gene, CDR1 is GTSNPN and CDR2 is SVGIG (reference sequence). V was clipped by 0 bases and J by 1 base, with 9 bases between them. The CDR3 loop reads CAWSVQLSNTEAFF. CDR3 nucleotides: TGTGCCTGGAGTGTTCAGTTATCGAACACTGAAGCTTTCTTT. The full variable domain, rest sourced from reference TRBV30 and TRBJ1-1, is SQTIHQWPATLVQPVGSPLSLECTVEGTSNPNLYWYRQAAGRGLQLLFYSVGIGQISSEVPQNLSASRPQDRQFILSSKKLLLSDSGFYLCAWSVQLSNTEAFFGQGTRLTVV.

This rearrangement joins TRBV15 to TRBJ1-6; D not certain. The CDR3 has 15 residues. The germline V gene encodes CDR1 LNHNV and CDR2 YYDKDF (reference sequence). The germline V and J ends were trimmed by 3 bases and 7 bases, with 13 bases remaining between them. DNA of the CDR3: TGTGCCACCAGCAGGGAGACGGAGGCAAATTCACCCCTCCACTTT. It yields the protein CATSRETEANSPLHF.

This clone appeared a single time. The chain has TRBV6-6 and TRBJ2-7, with 10 positions matching TRBD2. The CDR3 length is 15 residues. V shed 5 bases, J shed 8 bases, and the junction held 12 bases outside the gene matches. CDR1 is MNHNY and CDR2 is SVGAGI in the germline V gene (reference sequence). CDR3 in amino acids: CASSPFSGGSVKQYF. CDR3 coding DNA: TGTGCCAGCAGTCCTTTTAGCGGGGGGTCGGTAAAGCAGTACTTC.

The genes are TRBV5-6 and TRBJ2-7; D is undetermined. Trimming pared 2 bases from V and 5 bases from J, leaving 11 bases between. Germline CDR1 and CDR2: SGHDT and YYEEEE. This CDR3 comprises 13 residues. CDR3 DNA sequence: TGTGCCAGCAGCTTACCTTTAACTAACGAGCAGTACTTC. Residues: CASSLPLTNEQYF.

The rearrangement uses TRBV6-5 and TRBJ1-3; TRBD1 agrees at 8 bases. Trimming cost V 0 bases and J 2 bases; bases outside gene matches: 0. The germline V gene encodes CDR1 MNHEY and CDR2 SVGAGI. The CDR3 contains 15 residues. The CDR3 loop reads CASSYSTGAGNTIYF. The CDR3 nucleotides read TGTGCCAGCAGTTACTCGACAGGGGCTGGAAACACCATATATTTT.

V and J are TRBV14 and TRBJ2-2, with D tentatively TRBD1 (5 bases). The CDR3 spans 13 residues. With 4 bases removed from V and 6 bases from J, the gap between germline ends came to 9 bases. Germline V gene lookup returns CDR1 SGHDN and CDR2 FVKESK. Written as DNA, the CDR3 is TGTGCCAGCAGCCTAGGGGCGGCCGGGGAGCTGTTTTTT. As protein: CASSLGAAGELFF.

This clone was detected only a few times. The rearrangement uses TRBV9 and TRBJ1-1; 10 nucleotides match TRBD1. CDR3 length: 15 amino acids. Germline CDR1 SGDLS, CDR2 YYNGEE. J lost 6 bases, V lost 4 bases, and 9 bases had no gene match. CDR3 residues: CASSSRDRGFSEAFF. CDR3 sequence (DNA): TGTGCCAGCAGCAGCCGGGACAGGGGTTTTTCTGAAGCTTTCTTT.

This clone was seen a single time. J is TRBJ1-5 and V is TRBV28, with 7 bases lining up with TRBD1. The V gene's germline CDR1 is MDHEN and CDR2 SYDVKM. The CDR3 is 13 residues long. Trimming at V came to 8 bases and at J to 7 bases, leaving 8 bases not matched to a gene. CDR3 region: CASWRGLGQPQHF. The CDR3 DNA sequence: TGTGCCAGCTGGAGGGGGCTAGGACAGCCCCAGCATTTT. Full variable domain (missing parts from reference TRBV28 and TRBJ1-5): DVKVTQSSRYLVKRTGEKVFLECVQDMDHENMFWYRQDPGLGLRLIYFSYDVKMKEKGDIPEGYSVSREKKERFSLILESASTNQTSMYLCASWRGLGQPQHFGDGTRLSIL.